The rows below give T cell receptor beta chains drawn from one sample of a study of blood T cell repertoires in COVID-19. Generated by immunoSEQ multiplex PCR, the TCRdb table keeps only in-frame clones and is missing some. Among some 300,000 clones listed, roughly 86% were seen once. Specimen: PBMCs or T cells enriched from blood (not recorded which). Source of these receptors: a woman younger than 45 who had recovered from COVID-19. CDR3s include the opening cysteine and the closing phenylalanine or tryptophan. Each record gives: clone size, J gene, D gene, V gene, CDR3 DNA, CDR3 protein. A D gene is named only where the DNA matches it firmly. Expanded clones are given a class, and other clones once, few, many or no size at all.

>NA|TRBJ1-2|TRBD1|TRBV11-2
TGTGCCAGCAGCCCAGGGGGCTATGGCTACACCTTC
CASSPGGYGYTF
>NA|TRBJ2-7|TRBD1|TRBV2
TGTGCCAGCAGAGAATTGGGACAGGATTTTTATAAAGCCCGTCCGGAGCAGTACTTC
CASRELGQDFYKARPEQYF
>NA|TRBJ1-3|TRBD1|TRBV30
TGTGCCTGGAGGGACAGGGCGCTCGGAAACACCATATATTTT
CAWRDRALGNTIYF
>NA|TRBJ2-2|NA|TRBV29-1
TGCAGCGTTGAATCGGCAGGAAGGAACACCGGGGAGCTGTTTTTT
CSVESAGRNTGELFF
>NA|TRBJ2-3|NA|TRBV7-9
TGTGCCAGCAGCTTAAGGAGCCTCACAGATACGCAGTATTTT
CASSLRSLTDTQYF
>NA|TRBJ1-5|NA|TRBV5-8
TGTGCCAGCAGCTTGACCGGGGGACGTTCTGACGTCAATCAGCCCCAGCATTTT
CASSLTGGRSDVNQPQHF
>NA|TRBJ2-1|TRBD1|TRBV4-1
TGCGCCAGCAGCCAAGATACCGGGACAGGGGGAGCTGAGCAGTTCTTC
CASSQDTGTGGAEQFF
>NA|TRBJ1-6|TRBD1|TRBV27
TGTGCCAGCAGTCTGGGACAGGGAGGATCACCCCTCCACTTT
CASSLGQGGSPLHF
>NA|TRBJ2-1|TRBD2|TRBV10-3
TGTGCCACCGAAAAGGGGACTAGCGGGAGTGGTGGCAATGAGCAGTTCTTC
CATEKGTSGSGGNEQFF
>once|TRBJ2-1|TRBD1|TRBV28
TGTGCCAGCAGTTTTGCATTCCCGGGACAGGGGTACAATGAGCAGTTCTTC
CASSFAFPGQGYNEQFF
>NA|TRBJ2-1|TRBD2|TRBV19
TGTGCCAGTAGTAGCGGGAGAAACTACAATGAGCAGTTCTTC
CASSSGRNYNEQFF
>few|TRBJ1-5|NA|TRBV4-1
TGCGCCAGCAGCCAAGATCAACAGGGAGGGAAGAGGCAGCCCCAGCATTTT
CASSQDQQGGKRQPQHF
>NA|TRBJ1-3|TRBD1|TRBV28
TGTGCCAGCAGTGGAATACAGGGGATCGGAAACACCATATATTTT
CASSGIQGIGNTIYF
>NA|TRBJ1-2|NA|TRBV5-1
TGCGCCAGCAGCAGGGCGGTCGGCGGGATTGGCGGGACGAACTATGGCTACACCTTC
CASSRAVGGIGGTNYGYTF
>NA|TRBJ2-2|TRBD2|TRBV29-1
TGCAGCGTCACTAGCGGGATTAGACCGAACACCGGGGAGCTGTTTTTT
CSVTSGIRPNTGELFF
>NA|TRBJ1-1|NA|TRBV27
TGTGCCAGCAGACCCAGTCGGGCTTCCACCGCGGGAGCTTTCTTT
CASRPSRASTAGAFF
>NA|TRBJ2-5|TRBD1|TRBV7-9
TGTGCCAGCAGCTCCGATATGGACAGGACCTGGGAGACCCAGTACTTC
CASSSDMDRTWETQYF
>NA|TRBJ2-3|NA|TRBV4-2
TGTGCCAGCAGCATTTCGACAGGAGGTCTCGGCTCAAGCACAGATACGCAGTATTTT
CASSISTGGLGSSTDTQYF
>NA|TRBJ2-3|NA|TRBV6-4
TGTGCCAGCAGTGTTAGAAGCGCAGATACGCAGTATTTT
CASSVRSADTQYF
>NA|TRBJ1-1|NA|TRBV29-1
TGCAGCGTTGCTCGTGTAGGGGGTGTCACTGAAGCTTTCTTT
CSVARVGGVTEAFF
>NA|TRBJ1-1|TRBD1|TRBV15
TGTGCCACCAGCACCGAAAAGTGGGACAGCCAGCCGGGGGAAGCTTTCTTT
CATSTEKWDSQPGEAFF
>NA|TRBJ2-1|NA|TRBV18
TGTGCCAGCTCACCACCGCCTACCGGGGATGAGCAGTTCTTC
CASSPPPTGDEQFF
>NA|TRBJ1-5|TRBD1|TRBV11-2
TGTGCCAGCAGCTTAACAGGGGGCCTTCAGCCCCAGCATTTT
CASSLTGGLQPQHF
>NA|TRBJ2-7|TRBD2|TRBV28
TGTGCCACCTGGACTAGCGGCTCGGACGAGCAGTACTTC
CATWTSGSDEQYF
>NA|TRBJ2-1|TRBD2|TRBV24-1
TGTGCCACCAGTTCTCCAGGGACTAGCGGGAAGGACAATGAGCAGTTCTTC
CATSSPGTSGKDNEQFF
>NA|TRBJ2-1|TRBD2|TRBV27
TGTGCCAGCGGTCCAGGGACTACCCACTACAATGAGCAGTTCTTC
CASGPGTTHYNEQFF
>NA|TRBJ1-3|NA|TRBV5-1
TGCGCCAGCAGCTTGGAGACAGTCTCTGGAAACACCATATATTTT
CASSLETVSGNTIYF